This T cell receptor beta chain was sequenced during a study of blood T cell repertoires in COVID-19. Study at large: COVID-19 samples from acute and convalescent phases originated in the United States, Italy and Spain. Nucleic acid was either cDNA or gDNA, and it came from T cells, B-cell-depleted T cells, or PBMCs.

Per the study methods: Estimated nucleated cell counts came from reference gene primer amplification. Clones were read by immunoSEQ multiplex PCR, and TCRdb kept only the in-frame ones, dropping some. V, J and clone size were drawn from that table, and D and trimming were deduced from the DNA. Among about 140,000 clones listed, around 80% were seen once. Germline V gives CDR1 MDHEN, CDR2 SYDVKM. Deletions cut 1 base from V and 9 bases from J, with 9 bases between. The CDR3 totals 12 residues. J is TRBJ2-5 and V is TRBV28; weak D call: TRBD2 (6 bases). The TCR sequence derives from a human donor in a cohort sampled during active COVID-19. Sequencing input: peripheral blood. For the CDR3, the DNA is TGTGCCAGCAGTTTATCGGAGGGATCCCAGTACTTC. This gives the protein CASSLSEGSQYF.